This T cell receptor beta chain is from a study of OX40 agonist ivuxolimab in advanced cancers. Study-wide findings and caveats: More expanded clones were seen, on average, in CD8+ T cells than in CD4+.

This clone was counted a few times. Its antigen is as yet unknown. The data were produced by immunoSEQ multiplex PCR, yet TCRdb's version contains in-frame clones alone and is incomplete. Counted here are tens of thousands of clones, 80% to 85% occurring once; the ten biggest clones make up about 0.41%. V lost 2 bases to trimming and J lost 6 bases, with 11 bases between them. The CDR3 is made up of 14 amino acids. Germline V lookup: CDR1 SNHLY, CDR2 FYNNEI. The specimen was CD4+ or CD8+ T cells sorted from blood, collected in a trial of the OX40 agonist ivuxolimab. J is TRBJ1-5 and V is TRBV2, with D maybe TRBD1 (6 bases). The TCR comes from an adult with an advanced solid tumor such as melanoma, head and neck, liver or kidney cancer. The CDR3 is CASSETGGSQPQHF. The CDR3 DNA is TGTGCCAGCAGTGAAACCGGGGGCAGTCAGCCCCAGCATTTT.